The 22 T cell receptor beta chains reported below all come from one sample, sequenced in a study of control samples from healthy donors and cancer patients. Some clones are missing from TCRdb's copy, which holds only in-frame ones; the method was immunoSEQ multiplex PCR. This sample yields 65,000 to 100,000 clones, of which about nine tenths are seen a single time; 15% to 20% belongs to the top ten. The sample was blood. These receptors all stem from a man in his fifties or sixties in good health.

The chain carries TRBV25-1 and TRBJ2-1; no clear D. The CDR3 has 15 amino acids. Trimming left V 4 bases short and J 0 bases short, with 10 bases between. Germline assignment: CDR1 MGHDK and CDR2 SYGVNS. CDR3 sequence: CASSGRSSSYNEQFF. As DNA, the CDR3 is TGTGCCAGCAGTGGCCGGTCCAGCTCCTACAATGAGCAGTTCTTC. The full variable domain, rest sourced from reference TRBV25-1 and TRBJ2-1, is EADIYQTPRYLVIGTGKKITLECSQTMGHDKMYWYQQDPGMELHLIHYSYGVNSTEKGDLSSESTVSRIRTEHFPLTLESARPSHTSQYLCASSGRSSSYNEQFFGPGTRLTVL.

The chain recombines TRBV30 with TRBJ1-1, with a tentative D call TRBD1 (6 bases). Trimming cost V 1 base and J 1 base, with 7 bases left between them. CDR1 GTSNPN and CDR2 SVGIG come from the germline V gene (reference sequence). The CDR3 length is 13 residues. In nucleotides, the CDR3 is TGTGCCTGGAGTGGGACAGCGAACACTGAAGCTTTCTTT. Its translation: CAWSGTANTEAFF.

The CDR3 protein is CASSLDLGQGATFF. CDR3 DNA: TGTGCCAGCAGCTTAGATTTGGGACAGGGGGCAACTTTCTTT. V is TRBV11-2 and J is TRBJ1-1; 12 nucleotides align to TRBD1. The CDR3 runs to 14 residues. The trim removed 0 bases at V and 12 bases at J, leaving 5 bases unmatched. CDR1 is SGHAT and CDR2 is FQNNGV in the germline V gene.

The chain joins TRBV20-1 to TRBJ1-1; no clear D gene. The CDR3 is made up of 11 amino acids. Germline loops: CDR1 DFQATT, CDR2 SNEGSKA (reference sequence). V was trimmed by 5 bases and J by 4 bases, leaving 8 bases between them. The CDR3, as DNA: TGCAGTGCTTTCTGGAGCACTGAAGCTTTCTTT. Translating it yields CSAFWSTEAFF.

The chain has TRBV4-3 and TRBJ2-6; D is unresolved. The V end lost 1 base, the J end lost 0 bases, and 7 bases lay between the germline ends. Per the germline V gene, CDR1 is LGHNA and CDR2 is YSLEER. This CDR3 contains 16 residues. CDR3 sequence: CASSQGMYSGANVLTF. The CDR3 DNA sequence: TGCGCCAGCAGCCAAGGAATGTACTCTGGGGCCAACGTCCTGACTTTC.

This sequence joins TRBV6-6 and TRBJ1-1; D might be TRBD1 (5 bases). The CDR3 consists of 14 residues. Germline values: CDR1 MNHNY, CDR2 SVGAGI (reference sequence). Trimming pared 3 bases from V and 4 bases from J, leaving 12 bases between. CDR3: CASSYQGTATEAFF. The CDR3 nucleotides read TGTGCCAGCAGTTATCAGGGAACGGCCACTGAAGCTTTCTTT.

Of note for this clone: Other DNA sequences in this sample translate to the same CDR3. The CDR3 coding sequence is TGTGCCAGCAGCCAAGGGATTCAAGGAGGGCCCCAGCATTTT. Its translation is CASSQGIQGGPQHF. The gene calls are TRBV3-1 (or the pseudogene TRBV3-2) and TRBJ1-5, with D uncertain. Germline CDR1 reads LGHDT; CDR2 reads YNNKEL (reference sequence). V lost 1 base and J lost 9, with 13 bases in between. This CDR3 has 14 amino acids.

The chain carries TRBV4-3 and TRBJ2-3, with TRBD1 identical over 8 bases. Germline CDR1 and CDR2: LGHNA and YSLEER. The CDR3 is made up of 15 amino acids. V gave up 3 bases and J gave up 3 bases; unmatched junction bases: 5. CDR3 region: CASSQTTGETDTQYF. The CDR3 coding sequence is TGCGCCAGCAGCCAGACGACAGGGGAAACAGATACGCAGTATTTT.

The chain is built from TRBV7-9 and TRBJ1-1; D is possibly TRBD1 (5 bases). Trimming took off 3 bases at V and 1 base at J, with 15 bases between the two ends. From germline, CDR1 is SEHNR and CDR2 FQNEAQ (reference sequence). The CDR3 is 16 residues long. CDR3 sequence reads: CASSFSSGWANTEAFF. The CDR3 coding sequence is TGTGCCAGCAGCTTTTCATCAGGGTGGGCGAACACTGAAGCTTTCTTT.

This chain links TRBV7-9 with TRBJ1-2; 8 bases align to TRBD1. The CDR3 spans 15 residues. Germline CDR1 reads SEHNR; CDR2 reads FQNEAQ (reference sequence). The V and J ends lost 3 bases and 5 bases, in that order; junction bases with no gene match: 8. CDR3 residues: CASSFAGQGEYGYTF. The CDR3, as DNA: TGTGCCAGCAGCTTCGCAGGACAGGGAGAGTATGGCTACACCTTC.

The chain links TRBV14 to TRBJ1-6; 7 bases are shared with TRBD1. The V and J ends lost 6 bases and 14 bases, in that order; junction bases with no gene match: 19. CDR3 size: 16 residues. The germline V gene has CDR1 SGHDN and CDR2 FVKESK. DNA of the CDR3: TGTGCCAGCAGTCCGGGGGGGTCCTATCTTCAGGGGGCCCTCCACTTT. It specifies CASSPGGSYLQGALHF.

V is TRBV6-6 and J is TRBJ1-6; D uncertain. Germline assignment: CDR1 MNHNY and CDR2 SVGAGI (reference sequence). Trimming took 5 bases from V and 7 from J, leaving 6 bases between them. The CDR3 sequence is 12 residues long. The CDR3 coding sequence is TGTGCCAGCAGTCCGACGAATTCACCCCTCCACTTT. Translation gives CASSPTNSPLHF.

The chain links TRBV9 to TRBJ2-5, with TRBD1 matching over 8 bases. The V segment lost 3 bases and the J segment 5 bases; nucleotides outside the gene matches: 3. CDR3 size: 13 residues. Germline V gives CDR1 SGDLS, CDR2 YYNGEE. DNA of the CDR3: TGTGCCAGCAGCGCTACAGGGGGTGAGACCCAGTACTTC. This sequence encodes CASSATGGETQYF.

Only one count was recorded for this clone. The chain links TRBV5-1 to TRBJ1-6; D uncertain. The CDR3 contains 16 residues. Germline CDR1 is SGHRS and CDR2 is YFSETQ. V gave up 0 bases and J gave up 0 bases, with 7 bases separating them. CDR3 in amino acids: CASSLGSSSYNSPLHF. The DNA for the CDR3 is TGCGCCAGCAGCTTGGGGTCCAGCTCCTATAATTCACCCCTCCACTTT.

This chain joins TRBV3-1 (or the pseudogene TRBV3-2) and TRBJ2-3; a weak D match, TRBD1 (6 bases). The CDR3 is made up of 14 amino acids. Germline CDR1 and CDR2: LGHDT and YNNKEL (reference sequence). The ends were cut back, 1 base at V and 7 bases at J, with 12 bases in the middle. The CDR3 sequence: CASSQASRGNTQYF. The CDR3 coding sequence is TGTGCCAGCAGCCAAGCCTCGAGGGGGAATACGCAGTATTTT.

The rearrangement uses TRBV20-1 and TRBJ2-7; the D is unclear. V was cut by 6 bases and J by 6 bases, with 9 bases left in between. The CDR3 runs 10 residues. Germline V gene data show CDR1 as DFQATT and CDR2 as SNEGSKA (reference sequence). CDR3 sequence reads: CSAKKVEQYF. The CDR3 DNA reads TGCAGTGCCAAGAAGGTCGAGCAGTACTTC.

The chain uses TRBV5-1 and TRBJ2-1; 9 bases align to TRBD1. Germline values: CDR1 SGHRS, CDR2 YFSETQ. The CDR3 consists of 16 residues. The ends lost 1 base at V and 1 base at J; junction bases unmatched: 3. CDR3 in amino acids: CASSLSTGGSYNEQFF. CDR3 nucleotide sequence: TGCGCCAGCAGCTTGTCGACAGGGGGATCCTACAATGAGCAGTTCTTC.

CDR3 DNA sequence: TGTGCCAGCAGCCAAGAATCGGCAGGGAATCAGCCCCAGCATTTT. It specifies CASSQESAGNQPQHF. The genes are TRBV4-2 and TRBJ1-5; D possibly corresponds to TRBD1 (5 bases). V was shortened by 0 bases and J by 4 bases, with 10 bases between the two germline ends. This CDR3 contains 15 residues. Germline assignment: CDR1 LGHNA and CDR2 YNFKEQ.

This clone was detected only once. The gene calls are TRBV5-6 and TRBJ1-1; possible D gene TRBD1, 5 bases. V was trimmed by 0 bases and J by 0 bases, leaving 9 bases between them. This CDR3 contains 15 residues. The germline gives CDR1 SGHDT, CDR2 YYEEEE. CDR3 sequence (DNA): TGTGCCAGCAGCTTGGGACAGAGCATGAACACTGAAGCTTTCTTT. Protein product: CASSLGQSMNTEAFF. The complete variable domain, with remaining parts taken from reference TRBV5-6 and TRBJ1-1, reads DAGVTQSPTHLIKTRGQQVTLRCSPKSGHDTVSWYQQALGQGPQFIFQYYEEEERQRGNFPDRFSGHQFPNYSSELNVNALLLGDSALYLCASSLGQSMNTEAFFGQGTRLTVV.

The chain employs TRBV4-2 and TRBJ1-2; D gene ambiguous. CDR3 length: 15 residues. V was shortened by 0 bases and J by 2 bases, with 10 bases between the two germline ends. Germline V gene data show CDR1 as LGHNA and CDR2 as YNFKEQ. CDR3 in amino acids: CASSQEPNGNYGYTF. In DNA, the CDR3 is TGTGCCAGCAGCCAAGAACCTAATGGGAACTATGGCTACACCTTC.

This clone appeared a single time. The genes are TRBV5-1 and TRBJ2-2; 9 bases match TRBD1. CDR1 and CDR2 from the germline V gene are SGHRS and YFSETQ. V was clipped by 1 base and J by 5 bases; unmatched bases: 6. CDR3 size: 16 residues. CDR3 nucleotides: TGCGCCAGCAGCTTGAGACAGGGGGGTTTGACCGGGGAGCTGTTTTTT. This codes for CASSLRQGGLTGELFF.

The genes are TRBV19 and TRBJ2-5; 10 bases fit TRBD1. V shed 3 bases, J shed 4 bases, and the junction held 5 bases outside the gene matches. This CDR3 has 15 residues. The germline V gene encodes CDR1 LNHDA and CDR2 SQIVND (reference sequence). DNA for the CDR3: TGTGCCAGTAGTATGGGACAGGGGTTTCGAGAGACCCAGTACTTC. Translating gives CASSMGQGFRETQYF.